This T cell receptor (beta chain) was retrieved from a study of Ad26.COV2.S vaccination and SARS-CoV-2 variants. Study as a whole: COV1001, an Ad26.COV2.S trial, supplied this vaccine-arm donor. General study findings and limits: Spike-specific TCR breadth was greater after Ad26.COV2.S than placebo. Responses of T cells in total may have been underestimated by the TCR breadth and depth analyses.

Assay: immunoSEQ multiplex PCR; the TCRdb copy retains only in-frame clones and omits some. This sample yields hundreds of thousands of clones, of which about 88% are seen a single time; around 2.6% belongs to the top ten. For this clone: Its specificity is unknown.

Regarding treatment: around 19 received Ad26.COV2.S at low or high dose, single or two shots; about 5 received placebo; per-sample allocation not given. At day 63 after the first vaccine or placebo injection, samples were drawn. In the vaccine, an Ad26 vector expressed the SARS-CoV-2 spike of the Wuhan strain. The CDR3 has 15 amino acids. The germline CDR1 and CDR2 sequences are MDHEN and SYDVKM. The junction had 11 bases not matched to a gene; V was cut back by 6 bases and J by 5 bases. The sequence was collected from a person aged 18-60 years who received the Ad26.COV2.S COVID-19 vaccine or a placebo. This chain links TRBV28 with TRBJ2-7; 9 bases match TRBD1. The source material was peripheral blood, sampled in a trial of Ad26.COV2.S vaccine versus placebo. The CDR3, as DNA: TGTGCCAGCAGAGGGGCGGGACAGGGTCTTCACGAGCAGTACTTC. This translates into CASRGAGQGLHEQYF.